This T cell receptor (beta chain) emerged from a study of blood T cells in healthy people across ages. Turning to this clonotype: Antigen unknown.

General observations from the study: As age increased, TCR beta diversity per million T cells fell in a roughly linear fashion. Naive T cell percentage showed a strong correlation with TCR beta diversity.

Each sample used at least 7 million PBMCs. The CDR3 is 16 amino acids. Germline CDR1 is MNHEY and CDR2 is SMNVEV (reference sequence). V gave up 2 bases and J gave up 6 bases, with 18 bases separating them. Next came a second PCR, run for about 6 to 11 cycles, which used a sample-barcoded 5' primer along with a J-beta primer mix. TCRdb re-called the 5' RACE reads through MiXCR, storing one row per CDR3 protein. The sample has about 640,000 distinct CDR3 sequences, roughly three fifths seen once. The receptor comes from a man in his sixties in good health. V and J are TRBV27 and TRBJ2-3, with D unclear. The specimen sequenced was blood. CDR3 protein: CASSLVSPGDWDTQYF. DNA of the CDR3: TGTGCCAGCAGTTTAGTTTCTCCGGGTGATTGGGATACGCAGTATTTT.